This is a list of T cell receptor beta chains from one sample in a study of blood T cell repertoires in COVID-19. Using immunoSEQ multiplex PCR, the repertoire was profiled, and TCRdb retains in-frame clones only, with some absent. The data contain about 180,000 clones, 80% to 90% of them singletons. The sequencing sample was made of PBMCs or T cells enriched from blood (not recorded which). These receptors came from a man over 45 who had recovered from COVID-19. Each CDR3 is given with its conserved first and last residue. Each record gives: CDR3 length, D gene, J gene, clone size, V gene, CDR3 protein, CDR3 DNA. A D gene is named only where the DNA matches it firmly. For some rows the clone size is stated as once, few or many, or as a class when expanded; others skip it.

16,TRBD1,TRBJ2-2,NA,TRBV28,CASSLIGGGIPGELFF,TGTGCCAGCAGTTTAATAGGGGGCGGTATTCCCGGGGAGCTGTTTTTT
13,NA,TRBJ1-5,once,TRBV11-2,CASSLQYQQPQHF,TGTGCCAGCAGCTTACAGTACCAGCAGCCCCAGCATTTT
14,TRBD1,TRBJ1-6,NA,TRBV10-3,CAIKQQGINSPLHF,TGTGCCATCAAGCAACAGGGGATTAATTCACCCCTCCACTTT
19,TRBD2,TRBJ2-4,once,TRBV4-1,CASSHLGLAGGVLLNIQYF,TGCGCCAGCAGCCATTTGGGACTAGCGGGGGGGGTGTTACTGAACATTCAGTACTTC
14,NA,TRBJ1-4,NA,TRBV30,CAHSQTRGGEKLFF,TGTGCCCACTCCCAAACGAGGGGGGGTGAAAAACTGTTTTTT
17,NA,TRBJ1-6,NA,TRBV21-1,CASSEEEGQGFNSPLHF,TGTGCCAGCAGCGAGGAGGAGGGACAGGGCTTTAATTCACCCCTCCACTTT
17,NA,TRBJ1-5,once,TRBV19,CASSMRGQIYSNQPQHF,TGTGCCAGTAGTATGAGAGGACAGATTTATAGCAATCAGCCCCAGCATTTT
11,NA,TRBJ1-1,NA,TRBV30,CAWSRGPEAFF,TGTGCCTGGAGTAGAGGTCCGGAAGCTTTCTTT
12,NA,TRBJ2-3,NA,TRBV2,CASERGTDTQYF,TGTGCCAGCGAGCGGGGCACAGATACGCAGTATTTT
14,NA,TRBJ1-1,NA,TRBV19,CASSTPGWNTEAFF,TGTGCCAGTAGTACTCCAGGGTGGAACACTGAAGCTTTCTTT
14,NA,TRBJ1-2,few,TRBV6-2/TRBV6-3,CASSSGTNLYGYTF,TGTGCCAGCAGTAGCGGGACAAACCTCTATGGCTACACCTTC
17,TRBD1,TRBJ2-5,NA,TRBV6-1,CASSERRGTAKQETQYF,TGTGCCAGCAGTGAAAGAAGGGGGACAGCGAAGCAAGAGACCCAGTACTTC
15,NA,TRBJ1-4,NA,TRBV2,CASSAYLATNEKLFF,TGTGCCAGCAGTGCTTATCTTGCAACTAATGAAAAACTGTTTTTT
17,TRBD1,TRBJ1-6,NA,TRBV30,CAWSVRPFGQGNSPLHF,TGTGCCTGGAGTGTACGTCCTTTTGGACAGGGAAATTCACCCCTCCACTTT
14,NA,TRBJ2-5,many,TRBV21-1,CASSKGTEQETQYF,TGTGCCAGCAGCAAAGGTACAGAACAAGAGACCCAGTACTTC
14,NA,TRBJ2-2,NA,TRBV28,CASSPGQYTGELFF,TGTGCCAGCAGTCCCGGACAGTACACCGGGGAGCTGTTTTTT
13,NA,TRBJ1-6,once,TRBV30,CAWKDSGNSPLHF,TGTGCCTGGAAAGACTCGGGTAATTCACCCCTCCACTTT
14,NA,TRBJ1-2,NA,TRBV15,CATSRRQSNYGYTF,TGTGCCACCAGCAGACGTCAGTCTAACTATGGCTACACCTTC
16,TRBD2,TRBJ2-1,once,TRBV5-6,CASSLGLAGVSNEQFF,TGTGCCAGCAGCTTGGGACTAGCGGGGGTGTCAAATGAGCAGTTCTTC
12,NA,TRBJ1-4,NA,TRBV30,CAWSVRVEKLFF,TGTGCCTGGAGTGTACGGGTTGAAAAACTGTTTTTT
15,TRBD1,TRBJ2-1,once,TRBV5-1,CASSPTGGSYNEQFF,TGCGCCAGCAGCCCGACAGGGGGTTCCTACAATGAGCAGTTCTTC
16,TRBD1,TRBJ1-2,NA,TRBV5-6,CASSLPGTGKNYGYTF,TGTGCCAGCAGCCTCCCCGGGACAGGGAAAAACTATGGCTACACCTTC
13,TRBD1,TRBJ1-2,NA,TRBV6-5,CASKTGQGYGYTF,TGTGCCAGCAAAACGGGACAGGGGTATGGCTACACCTTC
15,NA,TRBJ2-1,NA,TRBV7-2,CASSHKSGSYNEQFF,TGTGCCAGCAGCCACAAAAGCGGGTCCTACAATGAGCAGTTCTTC
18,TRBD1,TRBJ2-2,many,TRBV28,CASSSPPDRGPYTGELFF,TGTGCCAGCAGTTCCCCTCCGGACAGGGGGCCTTATACCGGGGAGCTGTTTTTT
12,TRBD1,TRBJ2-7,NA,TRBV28,CASLGTVYEQYF,TGTGCCAGCTTAGGGACAGTCTACGAGCAGTACTTC
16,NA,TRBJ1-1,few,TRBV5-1,CASSLGPRGLNTEAFF,TGCGCCAGCAGCTTGGGGCCCAGGGGTCTGAACACTGAAGCTTTCTTT